Listed below are T cell receptor beta chains from one sample, sequenced in a study of shared clonotypes between healthy human individuals. Sequenced by immunoSEQ multiplex PCR; TCRdb stores in-frame clones only, minus some. The repertoire has around 300,000 clones, over 75% of them found once; the top ten carry around 15%. The sample consisted of memory CD8+ T cells sorted from blood. The receptor source for this set is a man aged 18 to 29 in good health. Both conserved end residues are part of each CDR3. D genes are given only for firm matches. Size values are once, few and many counts, or a class for expanded clones, and some rows have none.

V	J	size	D	DNA	CDR3
TRBV21-1	TRBJ2-6	NA	NA	TGTGCCAGCAGCAAAGTCCCCCACATCGATTGGGCCAACGTCCTGACTTTC	CASSKVPHIDWANVLTF
TRBV6-6	TRBJ1-5	NA	NA	TGTGCCAGCGAGGGGGATGAGGACTACAATCAGCCCCAGCATTTT	CASEGDEDYNQPQHF
TRBV10-3	TRBJ1-5	NA	NA	TGTGCCATCAGTGAAGGAGAGGGTGCCCATCAGCCCCAGCATTTT	CAISEGEGAHQPQHF
TRBV9	TRBJ2-1	NA	TRBD2	TGTGCCAGCAGCGTAACCCCCGACTTGGGCGATGTACGGGGGGATGAACAGTTCTTC	CASSVTPDLGDVRGDEQFF
TRBV4-1	TRBJ2-5	once	NA	NA	CASSQERTSTLAQYF
TRBV27	TRBJ2-3	NA	NA	TGTGCCAGCAGTTTAATGTCCAACACAGATACGCAGTATTTT	CASSLMSNTDTQYF
TRBV29-1	TRBJ2-7	NA	NA	TGCAGCGTTGAAATCCGGGGGCCGGCCTACGAGCAGTACTTC	CSVEIRGPAYEQYF
TRBV7-9	TRBJ2-7	NA	NA	TGTGCCAGCAGCTTATCGTATGCAGGGTTCTACGAGCAGTACTTC	CASSLSYAGFYEQYF
TRBV5-1	TRBJ1-2	NA	NA	TGCGCCAGCAGCTTCGGACAGAACTATGGCTACACCTTC	CASSFGQNYGYTF
TRBV29-1	TRBJ1-4	NA	TRBD1	TGCAGCGTTGAAGATGGACAGGGCTGGGACGAAAAACTGTTTTTT	CSVEDGQGWDEKLFF
TRBV6-5	TRBJ1-5	NA	NA	TGTGCCAGACGGGGTGATCAGCCCCAGCATTTT	CARRGDQPQHF
TRBV5-1	TRBJ1-1	NA	NA	TGCGCCAGCAGCTACGCTGGGGCTTACACTGAAGCTTTCTTT	CASSYAGAYTEAFF
TRBV28	TRBJ1-3	NA	NA	TGTGCCAGCAGTTTAGTGGGATCCGGAAACACCATATATTTT	CASSLVGSGNTIYF
TRBV27	TRBJ2-7	NA	TRBD2	TGTGCCAGCAGTTTCGGGGGGGCGGGTGAGCAGTACTTC	CASSFGGAGEQYF
TRBV30	TRBJ1-1	NA	NA	TGTGCCTGGAGTCTCGTTGGCACTGAAGCTTTCTTT	CAWSLVGTEAFF
TRBV27	TRBJ2-7	NA	NA	TGTGCCACGGGACTGCTCGGCTACGAGCAGTACTTC	CATGLLGYEQYF
TRBV4-1	TRBJ2-2	NA	NA	TGCGCCAGCAGCCAACAAATCGTGATTTCGAACGGGGAGCTGTTTTTT	CASSQQIVISNGELFF
TRBV9	TRBJ2-5	NA	TRBD2	TGTGCCAGCAGCGCCCGGACTAGCGGGGAAGAGACCCAGTACTTC	CASSARTSGEETQYF
TRBV27	TRBJ2-7	NA	TRBD1	TGTGCCAGCAGTTTAGACAGGGGATACGAGCAGTACTTC	CASSLDRGYEQYF
TRBV7-9	TRBJ1-1	NA	TRBD1	TGTGCCAGCAGCTGGGGACAGGGGGGAAACACTGAAGCTTTCTTT	CASSWGQGGNTEAFF
TRBV5-6	TRBJ2-1	NA	NA	TGTGCCAGCGGACTATTGTTCAGCAATGAGCAGTTCTTC	CASGLLFSNEQFF
TRBV5-1	TRBJ2-5	NA	NA	TGCGCCAGCAGCTCCCTGCCAGGGGCCCTACAAGAGACCCAGTACTTC	CASSSLPGALQETQYF
TRBV29-1	TRBJ1-1	NA	NA	TGCAGCGTTGTATTTGACACTGAAGCTTTCTTT	CSVVFDTEAFF
TRBV7-9	TRBJ2-1	NA	NA	TGTGCCAGCAGCTTCGAACAGCCCAGAGGTGAGCAGTTCTTC	CASSFEQPRGEQFF
TRBV28	TRBJ1-4	NA	NA	TGTGCCAGCAGGTCCATCAGGGAAACAGCTAATGAAAAACTGTTTTTT	CASRSIRETANEKLFF
TRBV13	TRBJ2-1	NA	NA	TGTGCCAGCAGCTTACCAGGGCTCTACAATGAGCAGTTCTTC	CASSLPGLYNEQFF
TRBV28	TRBJ2-3	NA	NA	TGTGCCAGCAGTTGGGAACAAAGCACAGATACGCAGTATTTT	CASSWEQSTDTQYF
TRBV9	TRBJ2-2	NA	NA	TGTGCCAGCAGCGCCCCCCTCACCGGGGAGCTGTTTTTT	CASSAPLTGELFF
TRBV2	TRBJ2-7	few	TRBD1	TGTGCCAGCATCGAATCCGGGACAGGTTGGCGGGAGCAGTACTTC	CASIESGTGWREQYF
TRBV18	TRBJ1-4	NA	TRBD1	TGTGCCAGCTCACGAGGGTTTGGGACAGGGGGTGAAAAACTGTTTTTT	CASSRGFGTGGEKLFF
TRBV28	TRBJ2-7	NA	TRBD2	TGTGCCAGCAGTTTCCGGGCCCCTAGCGGGGGAACCTACGAGCAGTACTTC	CASSFRAPSGGTYEQYF
TRBV29-1	TRBJ2-7	NA	TRBD1	TGCAGCGTGGATGGGGGGACAGGATTCTACGAGCAGTACTTC	CSVDGGTGFYEQYF
TRBV2	TRBJ2-7	NA	TRBD1	TGTGCCAGTAGCTCTGGGGACAGGCCCGAGCAGTACTTC	CASSSGDRPEQYF
TRBV25-1	TRBJ2-5	few	NA	TGTGCCAGCAGTGAAAATTGGGGGCAAGAGACCCAGTACTTC	CASSENWGQETQYF
TRBV28	TRBJ1-1	NA	TRBD1	TGTGCCAGCAGTCACAGGGGTGGGATCCCTGAAGCTTTCTTT	CASSHRGGIPEAFF
TRBV30	TRBJ2-1	NA	TRBD1	TGTGCCTGGAGAGGGGGACAGGGATCCTACAATGAGCAGTTCTTC	CAWRGGQGSYNEQFF
TRBV29-1	TRBJ1-1	NA	NA	TGCAGCGTTGAAGATACGGTGGATGAAGCTTTCTTT	CSVEDTVDEAFF
TRBV9	TRBJ1-1	NA	NA	TGTGCCAGCAGCTCCGGCAGGGTTGGTCGGAACACTGAAGCTTTCTTT	CASSSGRVGRNTEAFF
TRBV2	TRBJ2-2	NA	NA	TGTGCCAGCAGCCCCGGCCGGGCAGCTAATAGGGCCGGGGAGCTGTTTTTT	CASSPGRAANRAGELFF